A selection of T cell receptor beta chains follows, all from one sample in a study of cytomegalovirus exposure and HLA in healthy donors. Clones were sequenced by immunoSEQ multiplex PCR, and TCRdb holds only the in-frame ones, with some missing. The sample comprises 150,000 to 200,000 clones, 70% to 90% of which are singletons, and 1.5% to 2% rests with the top ten. Input material: PBMCs. The receptors shown here come from a woman aged 18 to 35 in good health and CMV-seronegative. The CDR3 runs from the conserved cysteine through the conserved F or W. The D gene is left open where the match is weak. Some rows mark clone size as missing; the rest say once, few, many or name a class of expanded clone.

clone_size: once; d_call: TRBD1; j_call: TRBJ2-7; v_call: TRBV6-1; cdr3_aa: CASTLQGYSYEQYF; cdr3_nt: TGTGCCAGCACCCTACAGGGGTACTCCTACGAGCAGTACTTC
clone_size: NA; d_call: TRBD2; j_call: TRBJ2-1; v_call: TRBV5-1; cdr3_aa: CASSFSTSGINNEQFF; cdr3_nt: TGCGCCAGCAGCTTCTCGACTAGCGGAATAAACAATGAGCAGTTCTTC
clone_size: NA; d_call: NA; j_call: TRBJ1-2; v_call: TRBV5-5; cdr3_aa: CASSLLSGGARIYGYTF; cdr3_nt: TGTGCCAGCAGCTTGCTCAGCGGGGGGGCGCGGATCTATGGCTACACCTTC
clone_size: NA; d_call: TRBD2; j_call: TRBJ2-1; v_call: TRBV19; cdr3_aa: CASSRPGTRDFSYNEQFF; cdr3_nt: TGTGCCAGTAGTAGGCCCGGGACTAGAGATTTTTCCTACAATGAGCAGTTCTTC
clone_size: NA; d_call: NA; j_call: TRBJ2-1; v_call: TRBV7-9; cdr3_aa: CASSPRETAYNEQFF; cdr3_nt: TGTGCCAGCAGCCCCAGGGAAACGGCCTACAATGAGCAGTTCTTC
clone_size: NA; d_call: NA; j_call: TRBJ2-7; v_call: TRBV10-3; cdr3_aa: CAISGGHSYEQYF; cdr3_nt: TGTGCCATCAGTGGCGGGCACTCCTACGAGCAGTACTTC
clone_size: NA; d_call: NA; j_call: TRBJ1-5; v_call: TRBV4-2; cdr3_aa: CASSQNSGDQPQHF; cdr3_nt: TGTGCCAGCAGCCAGAACTCCGGGGATCAGCCCCAGCATTTT
clone_size: NA; d_call: TRBD2; j_call: TRBJ2-1; v_call: TRBV13; cdr3_aa: CASTYAGGAGEYNEQFF; cdr3_nt: TGTGCCAGCACCTACGCCGGGGGAGCGGGGGAATATAATGAGCAGTTCTTC
clone_size: NA; d_call: NA; j_call: TRBJ2-7; v_call: TRBV30; cdr3_aa: CAWTHSYSDEQYF; cdr3_nt: TGTGCCTGGACCCACTCCTATTCGGACGAGCAGTACTTC
clone_size: NA; d_call: TRBD2; j_call: TRBJ2-1; v_call: TRBV28; cdr3_aa: CASSLWAGGNEQFF; cdr3_nt: TGTGCCAGCAGTTTATGGGCGGGGGGTAATGAGCAGTTCTTC
clone_size: NA; d_call: TRBD1; j_call: TRBJ1-1; v_call: TRBV19; cdr3_aa: CASSIIPTGQGGSEAFF; cdr3_nt: TGTGCCAGTAGTATAATCCCGACCGGACAGGGGGGATCTGAAGCTTTCTTT
clone_size: NA; d_call: NA; j_call: TRBJ2-7; v_call: TRBV23-1; cdr3_aa: CASSQPSDRPISYEQYF; cdr3_nt: TGCGCCAGCAGTCAACCCTCGGACAGACCCATTTCCTACGAGCAGTACTTC
clone_size: NA; d_call: TRBD1; j_call: TRBJ1-1; v_call: TRBV4-1; cdr3_aa: CASSQGFGQGQNVFF; cdr3_nt: TGCGCCAGCAGCCAAGGGTTTGGACAGGGCCAGAATGTTTTCTTT
clone_size: NA; d_call: TRBD1; j_call: TRBJ2-7; v_call: TRBV11-2; cdr3_aa: CASSLGQGLTYEQYF; cdr3_nt: TGTGCCAGCAGCTTAGGACAGGGGTTAACCTACGAGCAGTACTTC
clone_size: NA; d_call: TRBD1; j_call: TRBJ2-7; v_call: TRBV10-2; cdr3_aa: CASMTGEYEQYF; cdr3_nt: TGCGCCAGCATGACAGGGGAGTACGAGCAGTACTTC
clone_size: NA; d_call: NA; j_call: TRBJ2-1; v_call: TRBV6-1; cdr3_aa: CASRLQPGNEQFF; cdr3_nt: TGTGCCAGCCGACTACAACCCGGCAATGAGCAGTTCTTC
clone_size: NA; d_call: NA; j_call: TRBJ2-5; v_call: TRBV7-9; cdr3_aa: CASSLTHPETQYF; cdr3_nt: TGTGCCAGCAGCTTAACTCATCCAGAGACCCAGTACTTC
clone_size: few; d_call: TRBD1; j_call: TRBJ2-5; v_call: TRBV6-6; cdr3_aa: CASSRDREEETQYF; cdr3_nt: TGTGCCAGCAGCCGGGACAGGGAAGAAGAGACCCAGTACTTC
clone_size: NA; d_call: NA; j_call: TRBJ2-7; v_call: TRBV11-2; cdr3_aa: CASSRTSVVNEQYF; cdr3_nt: TGTGCCAGCAGCCGGACAAGTGTTGTTAACGAGCAGTACTTC
clone_size: NA; d_call: NA; j_call: TRBJ2-5; v_call: TRBV7-3; cdr3_aa: CASSLGTGLEQYF; cdr3_nt: TGTGCCAGCAGCTTAGGAACAGGGCTAGAGCAGTACTTC
clone_size: NA; d_call: TRBD1; j_call: TRBJ1-4; v_call: TRBV18; cdr3_aa: CASSPMGQELKKLFF; cdr3_nt: TGTGCCAGCTCACCTATGGGACAGGAGTTGAAAAAACTGTTTTTT
clone_size: NA; d_call: NA; j_call: TRBJ2-1; v_call: TRBV28; cdr3_aa: CASSFFGSEQFF; cdr3_nt: TGTGCCAGCAGTTTTTTCGGTAGTGAGCAGTTCTTC
clone_size: NA; d_call: NA; j_call: TRBJ1-1; v_call: TRBV29-1; cdr3_aa: CSVAVTGLNTEAFF; cdr3_nt: TGCAGCGTCGCGGTGACAGGCTTGAACACTGAAGCTTTCTTT
clone_size: once; d_call: NA; j_call: TRBJ2-5; v_call: TRBV5-1; cdr3_aa: CASSLSGQETQYF; cdr3_nt: TGCGCCAGCAGCTTAAGCGGCCAAGAGACCCAGTACTTC
clone_size: NA; d_call: NA; j_call: TRBJ2-7; v_call: TRBV5-1; cdr3_aa: CASSLYEERGYEQYF; cdr3_nt: TGCGCCAGCAGCTTGTATGAGGAAAGGGGCTACGAGCAGTACTTC
clone_size: NA; d_call: NA; j_call: TRBJ2-1; v_call: TRBV4-1; cdr3_aa: CASSQDWPFSYNEQFF; cdr3_nt: TGCGCCAGCAGCCAAGATTGGCCGTTTTCCTACAATGAGCAGTTCTTC
clone_size: NA; d_call: NA; j_call: TRBJ2-1; v_call: TRBV5-4; cdr3_aa: CASSLVVGGYNEQFF; cdr3_nt: TGTGCCAGCAGCTTGGTGGTAGGAGGTTACAATGAGCAGTTCTTC
clone_size: NA; d_call: TRBD1; j_call: TRBJ2-6; v_call: TRBV27; cdr3_aa: CASSGPGQGPLPGANVLTF; cdr3_nt: TGTGCCAGCAGTGGACCGGGACAGGGCCCCCTCCCTGGGGCCAACGTCCTGACTTTC
clone_size: few; d_call: NA; j_call: TRBJ1-3; v_call: TRBV11-3; cdr3_aa: CASSIGTPAPGNTIYF; cdr3_nt: TGTGCCAGCAGCATCGGGACTCCTGCGCCTGGAAACACCATATATTTT
clone_size: NA; d_call: NA; j_call: TRBJ2-5; v_call: TRBV4-1; cdr3_aa: CASSRDGSQGVRETQYF; cdr3_nt: TGCGCCAGCAGCCGAGATGGGTCACAGGGTGTGAGGGAGACCCAGTACTTC
clone_size: NA; d_call: NA; j_call: TRBJ2-7; v_call: TRBV11-2; cdr3_aa: CASSLYSNEQYF; cdr3_nt: TGTGCCAGCAGCTTATACTCTAACGAGCAGTACTTC
clone_size: NA; d_call: NA; j_call: TRBJ1-5; v_call: TRBV19; cdr3_aa: CASSVTGLQPQHF; cdr3_nt: TGTGCCAGTAGCGTTACAGGGCTTCAGCCCCAGCATTTT
clone_size: NA; d_call: NA; j_call: TRBJ1-5; v_call: TRBV10-1; cdr3_aa: CASINLGAGRNQPQHF; cdr3_nt: TGCGCCAGCATCAACTTGGGGGCAGGACGCAATCAGCCCCAGCATTTT
clone_size: NA; d_call: NA; j_call: TRBJ2-7; v_call: TRBV7-9; cdr3_aa: CASSLGTGTTSYEQYF; cdr3_nt: TGTGCCAGCAGCTTAGGGACCGGGACAACCTCCTACGAGCAGTACTTC
clone_size: NA; d_call: NA; j_call: TRBJ2-2; v_call: TRBV13; cdr3_aa: CASMGQLNTNTGELFF; cdr3_nt: TGTGCCAGCATGGGGCAGTTAAATACGAACACCGGGGAGCTGTTTTTT
clone_size: NA; d_call: NA; j_call: TRBJ2-7; v_call: TRBV10-1; cdr3_aa: CASSEFPRDTHEQYF; cdr3_nt: TGCGCCAGCAGTGAGTTTCCCCGGGACACCCACGAGCAGTACTTC
clone_size: NA; d_call: NA; j_call: TRBJ1-1; v_call: TRBV6-6; cdr3_aa: CASWSNTEAFF; cdr3_nt: TGTGCCAGCTGGAGTAACACTGAAGCTTTCTTT
clone_size: NA; d_call: NA; j_call: TRBJ1-2; v_call: TRBV5-8; cdr3_aa: CASRKKGGSNYGYTF; cdr3_nt: TGTGCCAGCAGAAAGAAAGGCGGATCTAACTATGGCTACACCTTC
clone_size: NA; d_call: NA; j_call: TRBJ1-1; v_call: TRBV29-1; cdr3_aa: CSVSLNAGNTEAFF; cdr3_nt: TGCAGCGTTTCCCTCAACGCCGGGAACACTGAAGCTTTCTTT
clone_size: NA; d_call: TRBD1; j_call: TRBJ2-2; v_call: TRBV5-1; cdr3_aa: CASSFDRGNTGELFF; cdr3_nt: TGCGCCAGCAGCTTTGACAGGGGGAACACCGGGGAGCTGTTTTTT
clone_size: NA; d_call: NA; j_call: TRBJ1-5; v_call: TRBV12-5; cdr3_aa: CASQLGGSSRAQHF; cdr3_nt: TGTGCTAGCCAGCTGGGGGGTTCCTCTCGGGCCCAGCATTTT
clone_size: NA; d_call: TRBD1; j_call: TRBJ2-1; v_call: TRBV7-9; cdr3_aa: CSSSLGGQGYRNEQFF; cdr3_nt: TGTTCCAGCAGCTTAGGAGGACAGGGGTATCGTAATGAGCAGTTCTTC
clone_size: NA; d_call: NA; j_call: TRBJ2-7; v_call: TRBV19; cdr3_aa: CASSISRNSYEQYF; cdr3_nt: TGTGCCAGTAGTATTTCCAGAAACTCCTACGAGCAGTACTTC
clone_size: few; d_call: NA; j_call: TRBJ1-1; v_call: TRBV7-3; cdr3_aa: CASSRTANTEAFF; cdr3_nt: TGTGCCAGCAGCCGAACAGCGAACACTGAAGCTTTCTTT
clone_size: NA; d_call: NA; j_call: TRBJ1-5; v_call: TRBV30; cdr3_aa: CALDVESVLSTGRNQPQHF; cdr3_nt: TGTGCCCTGGACGTGGAGTCCGTTTTGTCCACAGGGCGCAATCAGCCCCAGCATTTT
clone_size: NA; d_call: NA; j_call: TRBJ2-1; v_call: TRBV10-3; cdr3_aa: CAISESNGHNEQFF; cdr3_nt: TGTGCCATCAGTGAGTCGAATGGGCACAATGAGCAGTTCTTC
clone_size: NA; d_call: TRBD2; j_call: TRBJ2-5; v_call: TRBV4-1; cdr3_aa: CASSQGPSGQETQYF; cdr3_nt: TGCGCCAGCAGCCAAGGGCCTAGCGGCCAAGAGACCCAGTACTTC
clone_size: NA; d_call: NA; j_call: TRBJ2-5; v_call: TRBV10-2; cdr3_aa: CASRAGALQETQYF; cdr3_nt: TGCGCCAGCAGGGCGGGGGCGCTGCAAGAGACCCAGTACTTC
clone_size: NA; d_call: TRBD1; j_call: TRBJ2-7; v_call: TRBV6-1; cdr3_aa: CASRMGQGNYEQYF; cdr3_nt: TGTGCCAGCAGAATGGGACAGGGAAACTACGAGCAGTACTTC
clone_size: NA; d_call: TRBD2; j_call: TRBJ2-5; v_call: TRBV6-4; cdr3_aa: CASSEGTSGGQETQYF; cdr3_nt: TGTGCCAGCAGTGAGGGGACTAGCGGGGGGCAGGAGACCCAGTACTTC
clone_size: NA; d_call: NA; j_call: TRBJ2-1; v_call: TRBV19; cdr3_aa: CASSRARKYNEQFF; cdr3_nt: TGTGCCAGTAGTAGGGCGAGAAAGTACAATGAGCAGTTCTTC
clone_size: NA; d_call: NA; j_call: TRBJ2-7; v_call: TRBV30; cdr3_aa: CAWGRDSSSYEQYF; cdr3_nt: TGTGCCTGGGGCCGGGACTCCAGCTCCTACGAGCAGTACTTC
clone_size: NA; d_call: NA; j_call: TRBJ1-5; v_call: TRBV4-1; cdr3_aa: CASSQEITSNQPQHF; cdr3_nt: TGCGCCAGCAGCCAAGAGATAACAAGCAATCAGCCCCAGCATTTT
clone_size: NA; d_call: TRBD1; j_call: TRBJ1-2; v_call: TRBV4-1; cdr3_aa: CASSQDVRGGAGYGYTF; cdr3_nt: TGCGCCAGCAGCCAAGATGTGAGAGGGGGCGCCGGCTATGGCTACACCTTC
clone_size: few; d_call: TRBD2; j_call: TRBJ2-2; v_call: TRBV6-5; cdr3_aa: CASSLAGGYGELFF; cdr3_nt: TGTGCCAGCAGCTTAGCGGGAGGGTACGGGGAGCTGTTTTTT
clone_size: NA; d_call: NA; j_call: TRBJ1-5; v_call: TRBV21-1; cdr3_aa: CASSYRDRESDYSNQPQHF; cdr3_nt: TGTGCCAGCAGCTACCGGGACAGGGAGTCCGATTATAGCAATCAGCCCCAGCATTTT
clone_size: NA; d_call: TRBD2; j_call: TRBJ2-1; v_call: TRBV7-6; cdr3_aa: CASSVNTGLAGNNEQFF; cdr3_nt: TGTGCCAGCAGCGTGAATACGGGACTAGCGGGTAACAATGAGCAGTTCTTC
clone_size: NA; d_call: NA; j_call: TRBJ2-1; v_call: TRBV6-5; cdr3_aa: CASSNSLGLEQFF; cdr3_nt: TGTGCCAGCAGTAACTCACTAGGATTAGAGCAGTTCTTC
clone_size: NA; d_call: NA; j_call: TRBJ1-1; v_call: TRBV6-1; cdr3_aa: CASSYMGGAFF; cdr3_nt: TGTGCCAGCAGTTACATGGGGGGGGCTTTCTTT
clone_size: NA; d_call: TRBD1; j_call: TRBJ2-7; v_call: TRBV7-9; cdr3_aa: CSSSTTGAEQYF; cdr3_nt: TGTTCCAGCAGCACAACAGGGGCCGAGCAGTACTTC